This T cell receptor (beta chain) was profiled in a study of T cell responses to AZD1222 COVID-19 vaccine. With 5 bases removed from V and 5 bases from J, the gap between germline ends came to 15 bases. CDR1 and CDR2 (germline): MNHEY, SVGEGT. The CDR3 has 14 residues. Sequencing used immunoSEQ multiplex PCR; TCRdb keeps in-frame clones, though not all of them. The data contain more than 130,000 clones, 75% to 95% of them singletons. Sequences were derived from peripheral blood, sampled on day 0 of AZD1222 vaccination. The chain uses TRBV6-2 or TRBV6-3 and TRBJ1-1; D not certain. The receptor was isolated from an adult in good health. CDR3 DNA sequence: TGTGCCAGCAGTCTACTCGGACCGGGGACTGAAGCTTTCTTT. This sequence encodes CASSLLGPGTEAFF.